Listed here is a single T cell receptor beta chain. Its antigen is undetermined. The entry originates in a study of siplizumab effects on memory and regulatory T cells. About the study: Either no drug or siplizumab at roughly 0.99 ug/mL was used in mixed lymphocyte reactions that were paired.

Cells of the mixed lymphocyte reaction were cocultured at 37 degrees C for roughly six days. This CDR3 contains 17 residues. The germline V gene has CDR1 SGHRS and CDR2 YFSETQ. J lost 4 bases, V lost 4 bases, and 11 bases had no gene match. Study-wide findings and caveats: Roughly 75-95% of proliferating clones (CD4+ or CD8+) could not be assigned a naive or memory phenotype.

It was about 100,000 TCR templates that were assayed per sample. Sequencing was performed with immunoSEQ multiplex PCR; in TCRdb, only in-frame clones are kept and a portion is missing. The sample shows over 15,000 clones, 46% of them seen only once. J is TRBJ2-5 and V is TRBV5-1; 12 bases map to TRBD2. Input material: CFSE-low (dividing) CD4+ T cells sorted from an allogeneic mixed lymphocyte reaction. The source is a human donor in good health; the cells came from an allogeneic mixed lymphocyte reaction. CDR3 amino acids: CASSPGATSGGSETQYF. CDR3 coding DNA: TGCGCCAGCAGCCCAGGGGCAACTAGCGGGGGGTCAGAGACCCAGTACTTC.